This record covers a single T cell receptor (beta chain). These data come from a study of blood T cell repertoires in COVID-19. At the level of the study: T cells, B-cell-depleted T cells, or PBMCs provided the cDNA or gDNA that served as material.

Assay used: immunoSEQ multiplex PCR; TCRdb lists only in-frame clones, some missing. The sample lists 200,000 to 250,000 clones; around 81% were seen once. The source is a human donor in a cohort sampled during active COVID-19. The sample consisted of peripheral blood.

CDR3 coding DNA: TGTGCCAGCAGCGTATCAGGGAAGGCCATATATTTT. This gives the protein CASSVSGKAIYF. The chain is built from TRBV9 and TRBJ1-3; possible D gene TRBD1, 5 bases. The CDR3 extends over 12 amino acids. The V gene's germline CDR1 is SGDLS and CDR2 YYNGEE. V lost 1 base and J 11 bases, leaving 10 bases between the germline ends.